The next 27 T cell receptor beta chains were all read from a single sample in a study of blood T cell repertoires in COVID-19. The protocol was immunoSEQ multiplex PCR, while the TCRdb copy is restricted to in-frame clones and leaves out a portion. Among a few hundred thousand clones listed, 85% to 90% were seen once. The specimen was peripheral blood. The origin of the receptors is a man younger than 30 with COVID-19, enrolled during active disease.

V is TRBV11-3 and J is TRBJ2-1; perhaps TRBD1 as D (5 bases). The germline V gene has CDR1 SGHNT and CDR2 YENEEA. The CDR3 spans 12 residues. Deletions cut 3 bases from V and 8 bases from J, with 8 bases between. In nucleotides, the CDR3 is TGTGCCAGCAGCTTCCTGGGGCATGAGCAGTTCTTC. Protein: CASSFLGHEQFF.

The CDR3 DNA is TGTGCCAGTAGTGGTCGGGGAAGGGAGACCCAGTACTTC. Its protein product is CASSGRGRETQYF. The rearrangement uses TRBV19 and TRBJ2-5; D is possibly TRBD2 (5 bases). CDR1 is LNHDA, CDR2 SQIVND, per germline (reference sequence). With 5 bases removed from V and 5 bases from J, the gap between germline ends came to 12 bases. This CDR3 spans 13 amino acids. The full variable domain, rest sourced from reference TRBV19 and TRBJ2-5, is DGGITQSPKYLFRKEGQNVTLSCEQNLNHDAMYWYRQDPGQGLRLIYYSQIVNDFQKGDIAEGYSVSREKKESFPLTVTSAQKNPTAFYLCASSGRGRETQYFGPGTRLLVL.

The chain carries TRBV7-6 and TRBJ2-1; 8 bases are shared with TRBD1. The V gene end was trimmed by 4 bases and the J gene end by 9 bases; junction bases not matched to a gene: 11. The CDR3 is 15 residues long. The germline V gene encodes CDR1 SGHVS and CDR2 FNYEAQ. Here the CDR3 reads CASSSPGQAVIEQFF. The CDR3 DNA is TGTGCCAGCAGCTCGCCGGGACAGGCTGTTATTGAGCAGTTCTTC.

This chain joins TRBV5-8 and TRBJ2-5, with D possibly matching TRBD2 (5 bases). Germline V gene lookup returns CDR1 SGHTS and CDR2 YDEGEE. CDR3 length: 14 residues. Trimming pared 4 bases from V and 5 bases from J, leaving 15 bases between. For the CDR3, the DNA is TGTGCCAGCAGCCATACAGAGGGATGGGAGACCCAGTACTTC. Protein sequence: CASSHTEGWETQYF.

This sequence joins TRBV5-1 and TRBJ1-1, with D maybe TRBD1 (5 bases). CDR1 and CDR2 from the germline V gene are SGHRS and YFSETQ. Trimming took off 3 bases at V and 3 bases at J, with 9 bases between the two ends. The length of the CDR3 is 13 residues. CDR3 amino acids: CASSWSTDTEAFF. DNA for the CDR3: TGCGCCAGCAGCTGGTCGACAGACACTGAAGCTTTCTTT.

V is TRBV2 and J is TRBJ2-5, with 8 bases matching TRBD1. Losses at the gene ends were 7 bases for V and 3 bases for J; bases not matched to a gene: 10. Germline-derived CDR1 and CDR2 are SNHLY and FYNNEI. The CDR3 has 15 residues. The CDR3: CASNFLGQGEETQYF. The CDR3, as DNA: TGTGCCAGCAATTTCCTCGGACAGGGAGAAGAGACCCAGTACTTC.

This chain connects TRBV7-3 to TRBJ2-7; 8 bases align to TRBD2. The trim removed 5 bases at V and 2 bases at J, leaving 5 bases unmatched. Germline loops: CDR1 SGHTA, CDR2 FQGTGA. There are 14 residues in the CDR3. The CDR3 is CASSPTGLAYEQYF. The CDR3 DNA follows: TGTGCCAGCAGCCCTACGGGACTAGCCTACGAGCAGTACTTC.

V usage is TRBV9 and J usage is TRBJ1-5; weak D call: TRBD1 (6 bases). The CDR3 is 15 amino acids. Germline CDR1 SGDLS, CDR2 YYNGEE. The V end was cut by 0 bases, the J end by 4 bases, with 11 bases between. CDR3 nucleotide sequence: TGTGCCAGCAGCGTAGAGGGGGTTTTGAATCAGCCCCAGCATTTT. Translated: CASSVEGVLNQPQHF.

This chain links TRBV11-3 with TRBJ2-1, with TRBD2 matching 8 bases. CDR3 size: 15 residues. Trimming at V came to 3 bases and at J to 7 bases, leaving 8 bases not matched to a gene. Germline CDR1 reads SGHNT; CDR2 reads YENEEA. CDR3 region: CASSFGREVSNEQFF. CDR3 nucleotides: TGTGCCAGCAGCTTTGGGCGGGAGGTCTCTAATGAGCAGTTCTTC. Using reference TRBV11-3 and TRBJ2-1 for the parts outside the CDR3, the full variable domain is EAGVVQSPRYKIIEKKQPVAFWCNPISGHNTLYWYLQNLGQGPELLIRYENEEAVDDSQLPKDRFSAERLKGVDSTLKIQPAELGDSAVYLCASSFGREVSNEQFFGPGTRLTVL.

In its sample, this clone was seen once. V is TRBV7-8 and J is TRBJ2-3; the D gene is possibly TRBD1 (6 bases). This CDR3 has 16 residues. Trimming took 5 bases from V and 0 from J, leaving 15 bases between them. Germline CDR1 reads SGHVS; CDR2 reads FQNEAQ. CDR3 in amino acids: CASSVEGVGSTDTQYF. The CDR3 bases are TGTGCCAGCAGCGTCGAGGGGGTGGGGAGCACAGATACGCAGTATTTT. Full variable domain (rest looked up from reference TRBV7-8 and TRBJ2-3): GAGVSQSPRYKVAKRGQDVALRCDPISGHVSLFWYQQALGQGPEFLTYFQNEAQLDKSGLPSDRFFAERPEGSVSTLKIQRTQQEDSAVYLCASSVEGVGSTDTQYFGPGTRLTVL.

This chain uses TRBV5-1 with TRBJ2-1; 11 bases map to TRBD2. Losses at the gene ends were 4 bases for V and 7 bases for J; bases not matched to a gene: 10. From germline, CDR1 is SGHRS and CDR2 YFSETQ. The CDR3 is 16 amino acids. Here the CDR3 reads CASSILAGGVQNEQFF. CDR3 DNA: TGCGCCAGCAGCATCCTAGCGGGGGGCGTACAAAATGAGCAGTTCTTC.

The chain uses TRBV4-1 and TRBJ2-7; possible D gene TRBD1, 6 bases. Trimming shortened V by 2 bases and J by 5 bases, and 19 bases separated the two germline ends. The germline CDR1 and CDR2 sequences are MGHRA and YSYEKL. The CDR3 covers 16 residues. Written as DNA, the CDR3 is TGCGCCAGCAGCCAACAGAGACAGGTCCCTCGGGACGAGCAGTACTTC. Its protein is CASSQQRQVPRDEQYF.

The V and J genes are TRBV9 and TRBJ1-1, with D possibly TRBD1 on 5 matching bases. Germline V CDR1 and CDR2: SGDLS, YYNGEE. This CDR3 is built from 15 residues. V lost 6 bases, J lost 0 bases, and 15 bases lay in between. The CDR3 reads CASTKGGALNTEAFF. The CDR3 DNA reads TGTGCCAGCACCAAAGGAGGGGCATTGAACACTGAAGCTTTCTTT.

The rearrangement joins TRBV24-1 to TRBJ2-7; weak D call: TRBD1 (5 bases). The V and J ends lost 0 bases and 11 bases respectively, with 7 bases between them. Germline V gene data show CDR1 as KGHDR and CDR2 as SFDVKD. The CDR3 covers 11 residues. The CDR3 loop reads CATSDLVREYF. In DNA form, the CDR3 reads TGTGCCACCAGTGATTTGGTCAGGGAGTACTTC.

This chain joins TRBV7-6 and TRBJ2-1, with TRBD2 matching over 11 bases. Germline V gives CDR1 SGHVS, CDR2 FNYEAQ. The trim removed 5 bases at V and 7 bases at J, leaving 7 bases unmatched. The CDR3 consists of 15 residues. The CDR3 coding sequence is TGTGCCAGCAGCGATAGCGGGAGGGCCAGGAATGAGCAGTTCTTC. Translation: CASSDSGRARNEQFF. The full variable domain, with the rest looked up from reference TRBV7-6 and TRBJ2-1, is GAGVSQSPRYKVTKRGQDVALRCDPISGHVSLYWYRQALGQGPEFLTYFNYEAQQDKSGLPNDRFSAERPEGSISTLTIQRTEQRDSAMYRCASSDSGRARNEQFFGPGTRLTVL.

The V and J genes are TRBV27 and TRBJ1-5; a possible D gene is TRBD1 (5 bases). Between the trimmed V and J ends, which lost 0 bases and 9 bases, there was a span of 12 bases. The CDR3 consists of 14 residues. In germline, CDR1 is MNHEY, CDR2 SMNVEV (reference sequence). The CDR3 loop reads CASSLSGVVWPQHF. The CDR3 nucleotides read TGTGCCAGCAGTTTATCAGGGGTCGTATGGCCCCAGCATTTT.

This clone was seen just once. J is TRBJ2-7 and V is TRBV7-8, with D perhaps TRBD1 (5 bases). The CDR3 has 15 residues. In germline, CDR1 is SGHVS, CDR2 FQNEAQ. V lost 1 base and J lost 3, with 13 bases in between. The CDR3 protein is CASSLDQGANYEQYF. In DNA form, the CDR3 reads TGTGCCAGCAGCTTAGACCAAGGGGCTAACTACGAGCAGTACTTC.

The chain is built from TRBV6-5 and TRBJ2-3, with 9 bases aligning to TRBD2. The CDR3 extends over 16 amino acids. V lost 2 bases to trimming and J lost 6 bases; unmatched junction nucleotides: 9. CDR1 is MNHEY, CDR2 SVGAGI, per germline. CDR3 sequence: CASSYQPTSGRDTQYF. In DNA, the CDR3 is TGTGCCAGCAGTTACCAACCGACTAGCGGCCGGGATACGCAGTATTTT.

V and J are TRBV6-1 and TRBJ1-5, with D uncertain. Germline V gene sequence: CDR1 MNHNS, CDR2 SASEGT. The V and J ends lost 3 bases and 0 bases respectively, with 15 bases between them. This CDR3 contains 17 residues. CDR3 loop: CASSEWRTRHSNQPQHF. DNA of the CDR3: TGTGCCAGCAGTGAGTGGCGGACTAGACATAGCAATCAGCCCCAGCATTTT.

J is TRBJ2-7 and V is TRBV27; TRBD2 agrees at 11 bases. The CDR3 contains 15 residues. The V and J ends lost 0 bases and 2 bases, in that order; junction bases with no gene match: 0. CDR1 is MNHEY, CDR2 SMNVEV, per germline (reference sequence). The CDR3, as DNA: TGTGCCAGCAGTTTATCACTAGCGGGGGCCTACGAGCAGTACTTC. This codes for CASSLSLAGAYEQYF.

The chain is built from TRBV9 and TRBJ1-6; possible D gene TRBD1, 5 bases. There are 16 residues in the CDR3. Germline V gene lookup returns CDR1 SGDLS and CDR2 YYNGEE. Trimming took off 3 bases at V and 3 bases at J, with 13 bases between the two ends. Here the CDR3 reads CASSGPGLNYNSPLHF. CDR3 DNA sequence: TGTGCCAGCAGCGGCCCGGGACTGAACTATAATTCACCCCTCCACTTT.

The rearrangement joins TRBV19 to TRBJ2-1, with 14 bases identical to TRBD2. V lost 5 bases and J lost 7; bases outside the gene matches: 7. Germline assignment: CDR1 LNHDA and CDR2 SQIVND (reference sequence). The CDR3 covers 16 residues. The CDR3 loop reads CASSPTGTSGSNEQFF. CDR3 sequence (DNA): TGTGCCAGTAGTCCTACCGGGACTAGCGGGAGTAATGAGCAGTTCTTC.

This chain joins TRBV11-2 and TRBJ1-1, with D possibly being TRBD1 (6 bases). CDR1 and CDR2 from the germline V gene are SGHAT and FQNNGV. V shed 5 bases and J shed 10 bases, with 17 bases lying between them. This CDR3 comprises 13 residues. CDR3 sequence (DNA): TGTGCCAGCAGCCCCTGGGGGGGCGTGGGAGCTTTCTTT. Its translation is CASSPWGGVGAFF.

The rearrangement joins TRBV11-3 to TRBJ2-5; D is possibly TRBD1 (5 bases). The length of the CDR3 is 13 residues. V was pared by 5 bases and J by 5 bases, with 12 bases between. CDR1 is SGHNT and CDR2 is YENEEA in the germline V gene. The CDR3 nucleotides are TGTGCCAGCAGCCCAGGGCTCGGGGAGACCCAGTACTTC. Protein: CASSPGLGETQYF.

The V call is TRBV7-8, the J call TRBJ2-5, with unresolved D. CDR1 is SGHVS and CDR2 is FQNEAQ in the germline V gene. The CDR3 extends over 11 amino acids. Trimming shortened V by 5 bases and J by 8 bases, and 9 bases separated the two germline ends. CDR3 nucleotides: TGTGCCAGCAGCCCTGGCTTCACCCAGTACTTC. Its translation: CASSPGFTQYF. Combining the CDR3 with reference TRBV7-8 and TRBJ2-5 gives the whole variable domain GAGVSQSPRYKVAKRGQDVALRCDPISGHVSLFWYQQALGQGPEFLTYFQNEAQLDKSGLPSDRFFAERPEGSVSTLKIQRTQQEDSAVYLCASSPGFTQYFGPGTRLLVL.

The V call is TRBV4-1, the J call TRBJ2-7; 9 bases are a match to TRBD1. This CDR3 is 15 amino acids long. Germline loops: CDR1 MGHRA, CDR2 YSYEKL. V trimming: 1 base; J trimming: 6 bases; junction bases outside the gene matches: 7. The CDR3 DNA sequence: TGCGCCAGCAGCCAAGGACAGGGGGGGTGTATCGAGCAGTACTTC. Encoded protein: CASSQGQGGCIEQYF.

The chain uses TRBV5-6 and TRBJ2-1; D not certain. Trimming pared 2 bases from V and 0 bases from J, leaving 15 bases between. Germline CDR1 SGHDT, CDR2 YYEEEE. This CDR3 is 17 amino acids long. CDR3 residues: CASSFLPGFSSYNEQFF. The CDR3 bases are TGTGCCAGCAGCTTCCTCCCAGGTTTTAGCTCCTACAATGAGCAGTTCTTC.